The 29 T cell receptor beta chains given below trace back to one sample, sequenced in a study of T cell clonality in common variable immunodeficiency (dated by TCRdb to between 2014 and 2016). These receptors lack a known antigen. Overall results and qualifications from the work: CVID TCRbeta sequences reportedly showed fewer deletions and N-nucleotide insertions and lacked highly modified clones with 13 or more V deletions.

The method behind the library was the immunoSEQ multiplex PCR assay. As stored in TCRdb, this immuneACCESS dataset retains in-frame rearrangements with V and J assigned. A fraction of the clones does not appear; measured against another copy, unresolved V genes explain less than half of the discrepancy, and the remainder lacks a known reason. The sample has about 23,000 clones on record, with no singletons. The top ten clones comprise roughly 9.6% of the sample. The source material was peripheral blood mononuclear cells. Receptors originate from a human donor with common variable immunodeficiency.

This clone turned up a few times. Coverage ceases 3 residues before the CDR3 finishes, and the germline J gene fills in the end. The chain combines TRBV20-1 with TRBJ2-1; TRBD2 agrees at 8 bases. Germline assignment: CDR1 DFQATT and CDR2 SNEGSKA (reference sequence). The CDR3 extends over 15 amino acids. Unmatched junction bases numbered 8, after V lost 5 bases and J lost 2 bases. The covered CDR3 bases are TGCAGTGCTCAGATCTCCGGGGGGGCCTACAATGAG. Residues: CSAQISGGAYNE. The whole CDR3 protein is CSAQISGGAYNEQFF.

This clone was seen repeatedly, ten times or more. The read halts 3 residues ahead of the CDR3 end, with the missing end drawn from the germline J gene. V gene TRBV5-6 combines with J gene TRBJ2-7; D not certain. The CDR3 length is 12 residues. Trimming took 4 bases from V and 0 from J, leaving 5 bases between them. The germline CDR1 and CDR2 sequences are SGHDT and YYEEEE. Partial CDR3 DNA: TGTGCCAGCAGCCCGGGCTCCTACGAG. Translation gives CASSPGSYE. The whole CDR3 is CASSPGSYEQYF.

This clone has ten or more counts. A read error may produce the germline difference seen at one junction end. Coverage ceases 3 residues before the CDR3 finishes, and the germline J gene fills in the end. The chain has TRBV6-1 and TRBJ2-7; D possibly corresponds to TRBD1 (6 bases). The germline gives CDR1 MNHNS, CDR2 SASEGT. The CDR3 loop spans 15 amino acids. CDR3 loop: CASSQAGAAPYEQYF. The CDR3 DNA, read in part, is TGTGCCAGCAGTCAAGCAGGGGCTGCCCCCTACGAG.

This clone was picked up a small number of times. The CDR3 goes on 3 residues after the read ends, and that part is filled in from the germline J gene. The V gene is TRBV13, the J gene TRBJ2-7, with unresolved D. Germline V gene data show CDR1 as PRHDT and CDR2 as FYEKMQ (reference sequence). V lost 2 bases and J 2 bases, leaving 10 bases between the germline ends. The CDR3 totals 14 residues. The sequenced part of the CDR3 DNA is TGTGCCAGCAGCTTATCCCCCAGAGCCTACGAG. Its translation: CASSLSPRAYE. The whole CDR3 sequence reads CASSLSPRAYEQYF.

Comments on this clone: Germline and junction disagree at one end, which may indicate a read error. CDR3 region: CASRIGDSRFEKLFF. CDR3 DNA (partial): TGTGCCAGTAGAATAGGAGACAGTCGTTTTGAAAAA. The chain links TRBV19 to TRBJ1-4, with a tentative D call TRBD1 (5 bases). Read coverage stops 3 residues before the CDR3 terminus; the germline J gene supplies the remainder. The length of the CDR3 is 15 residues. Looked up from germline, CDR1 is LNHDA and CDR2 is SQIVND (reference sequence). The full variable domain, with the rest looked up from reference TRBV19 and TRBJ1-4, is DGGITQSPKYLFRKEGQNVTLSCEQNLNHDAMYWYRQDPGQGLRLIYYSQIVNDFQKGDIAEGYSVSREKKESFPLTVTSAQKNPTAFYLCASRIGDSRFEKLFFGSGTQLSVL.

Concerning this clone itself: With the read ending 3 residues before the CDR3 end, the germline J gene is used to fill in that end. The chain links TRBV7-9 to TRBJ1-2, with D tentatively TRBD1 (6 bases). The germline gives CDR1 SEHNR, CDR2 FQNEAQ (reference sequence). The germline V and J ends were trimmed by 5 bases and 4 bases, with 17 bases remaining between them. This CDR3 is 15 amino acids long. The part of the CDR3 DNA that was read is TGTGCCAGCAGCCCTCCGGGGGGCGCCGGCTATGGC. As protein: CASSPPGGAGYG. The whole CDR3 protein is CASSPPGGAGYGYTF.

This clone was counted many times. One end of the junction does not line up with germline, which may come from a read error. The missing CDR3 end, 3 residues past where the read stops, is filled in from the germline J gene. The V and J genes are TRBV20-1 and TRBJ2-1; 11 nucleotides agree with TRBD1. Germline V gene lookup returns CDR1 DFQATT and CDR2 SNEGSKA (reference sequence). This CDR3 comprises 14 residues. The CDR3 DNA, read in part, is TGCAGTGCTGGAAGGACAGGGGGCTACGATGAG. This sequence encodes CSAGRTGGYDE. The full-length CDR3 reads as CSAGRTGGYDEQFF.

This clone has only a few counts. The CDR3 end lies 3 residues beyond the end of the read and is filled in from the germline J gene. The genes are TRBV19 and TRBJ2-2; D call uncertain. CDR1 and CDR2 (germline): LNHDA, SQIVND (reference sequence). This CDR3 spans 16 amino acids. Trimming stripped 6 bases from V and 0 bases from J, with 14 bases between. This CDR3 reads CASSSTGFPNTGELFF. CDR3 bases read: TGTGCCAGTAGCTCCACCGGGTTCCCGAACACCGGGGAG.

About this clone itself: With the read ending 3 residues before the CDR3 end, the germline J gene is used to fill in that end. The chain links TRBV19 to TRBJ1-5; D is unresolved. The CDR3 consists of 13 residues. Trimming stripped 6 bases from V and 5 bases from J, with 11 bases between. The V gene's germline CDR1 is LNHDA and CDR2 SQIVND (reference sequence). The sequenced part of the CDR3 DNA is TGTGCCAGTAGCCTGACATCGGATCAGCCC. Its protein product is CASSLTSDQP. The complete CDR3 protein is CASSLTSDQPQHF.

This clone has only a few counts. Partial CDR3 DNA: TGTGCCAGCAGCTCGACAGGGACCACTGAA. Translated: CASSSTGTTE. The entire CDR3 sequence reads CASSSTGTTEAFF. The chain uses TRBV11-2 and TRBJ1-1; 7 bases are a match to TRBD1. The read gets to within 3 residues of the CDR3 end, and the germline J gene fills in the rest. Losses at the gene ends were 4 bases for V and 4 bases for J; bases not matched to a gene: 3. The germline CDR1 and CDR2 sequences are SGHAT and FQNNGV. This CDR3 spans 13 amino acids.

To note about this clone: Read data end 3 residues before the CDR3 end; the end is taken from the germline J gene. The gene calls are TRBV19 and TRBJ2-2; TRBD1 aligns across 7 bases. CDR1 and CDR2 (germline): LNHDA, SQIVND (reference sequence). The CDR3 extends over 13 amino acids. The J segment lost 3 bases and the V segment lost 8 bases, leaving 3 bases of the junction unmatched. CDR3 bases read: TGTGCCAGTCAAACAGGGGACACCGGGGAG. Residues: CASQTGDTGE. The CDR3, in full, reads CASQTGDTGELFF.

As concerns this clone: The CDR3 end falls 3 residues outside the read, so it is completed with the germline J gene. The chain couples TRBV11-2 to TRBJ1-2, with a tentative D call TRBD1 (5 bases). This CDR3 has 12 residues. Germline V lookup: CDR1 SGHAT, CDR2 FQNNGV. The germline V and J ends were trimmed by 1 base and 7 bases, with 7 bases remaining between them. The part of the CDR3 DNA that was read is TGTGCCAGCAGCTTAGGGACAACTGGC. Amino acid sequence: CASSLGTTG. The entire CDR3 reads CASSLGTTGYTF.

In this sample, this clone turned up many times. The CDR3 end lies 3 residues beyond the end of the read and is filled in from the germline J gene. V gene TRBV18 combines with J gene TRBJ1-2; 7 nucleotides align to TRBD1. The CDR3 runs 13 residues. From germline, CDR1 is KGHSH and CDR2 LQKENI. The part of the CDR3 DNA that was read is TGTGCCAGCTCGCTCGACAGGGATAGAGGC. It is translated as CASSLDRDRG. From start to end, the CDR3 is CASSLDRDRGYTF.

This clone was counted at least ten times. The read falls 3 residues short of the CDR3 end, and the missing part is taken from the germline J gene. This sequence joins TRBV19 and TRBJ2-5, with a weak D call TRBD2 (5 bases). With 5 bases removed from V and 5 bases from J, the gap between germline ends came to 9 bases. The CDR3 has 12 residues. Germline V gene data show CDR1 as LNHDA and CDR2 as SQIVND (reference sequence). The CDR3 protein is CASSPGGETQYF. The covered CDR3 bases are TGTGCCAGTAGTCCAGGCGGGGAGACC.

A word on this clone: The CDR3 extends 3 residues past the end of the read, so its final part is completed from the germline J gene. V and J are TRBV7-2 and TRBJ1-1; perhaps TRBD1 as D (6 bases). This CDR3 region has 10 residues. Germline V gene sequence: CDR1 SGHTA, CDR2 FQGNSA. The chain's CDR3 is CASGNRGAFF. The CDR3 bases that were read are TGTGCCAGCGGTAATAGGGGG.

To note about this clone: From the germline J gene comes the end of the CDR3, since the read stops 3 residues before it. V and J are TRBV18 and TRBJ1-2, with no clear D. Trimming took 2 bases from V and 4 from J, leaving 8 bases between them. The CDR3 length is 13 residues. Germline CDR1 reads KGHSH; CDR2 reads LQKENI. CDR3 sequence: CASSPTGSYGYTF. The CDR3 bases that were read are TGTGCCAGCTCACCAACGGGGAGCTATGGC.

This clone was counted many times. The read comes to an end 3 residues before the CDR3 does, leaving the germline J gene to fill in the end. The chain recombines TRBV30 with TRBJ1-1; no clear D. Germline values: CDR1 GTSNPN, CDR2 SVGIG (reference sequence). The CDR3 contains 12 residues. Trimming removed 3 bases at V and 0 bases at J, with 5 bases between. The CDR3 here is CAWRAVNTEAFF. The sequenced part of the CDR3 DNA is TGTGCCTGGAGGGCAGTGAACACTGAA.

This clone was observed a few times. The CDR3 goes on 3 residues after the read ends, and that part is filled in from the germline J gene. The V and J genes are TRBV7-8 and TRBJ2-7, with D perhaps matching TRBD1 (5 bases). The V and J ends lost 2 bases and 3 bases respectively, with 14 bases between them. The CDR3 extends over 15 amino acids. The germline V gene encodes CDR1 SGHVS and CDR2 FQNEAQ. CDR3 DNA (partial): TGTGCCAGCAGCTTATCTGGGGCCATCCTCTACGAG. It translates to CASSLSGAILYE. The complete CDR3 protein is CASSLSGAILYEQYF.

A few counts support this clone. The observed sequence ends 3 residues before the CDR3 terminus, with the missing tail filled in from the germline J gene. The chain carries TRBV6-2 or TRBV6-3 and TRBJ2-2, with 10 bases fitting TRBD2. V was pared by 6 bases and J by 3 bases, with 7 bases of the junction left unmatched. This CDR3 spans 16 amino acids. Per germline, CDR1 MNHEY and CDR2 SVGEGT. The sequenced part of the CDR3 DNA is TGTGCCAGCAGCACCCTAGCGGGGGTTTACACCGGGGAG. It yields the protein CASSTLAGVYTGE. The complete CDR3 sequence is CASSTLAGVYTGELFF.

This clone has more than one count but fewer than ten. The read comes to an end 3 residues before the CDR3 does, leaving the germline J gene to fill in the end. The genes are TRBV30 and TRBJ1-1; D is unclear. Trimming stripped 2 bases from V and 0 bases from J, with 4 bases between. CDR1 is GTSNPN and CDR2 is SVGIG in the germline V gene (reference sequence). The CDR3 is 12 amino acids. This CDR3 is CAWSKVNTEAFF. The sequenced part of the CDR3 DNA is TGTGCCTGGAGTAAGGTGAACACTGAA. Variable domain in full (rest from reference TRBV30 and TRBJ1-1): SQTIHQWPATLVQPVGSPLSLECTVEGTSNPNLYWYRQAAGRGLQLLFYSVGIGQISSEVPQNLSASRPQDRQFILSSKKLLLSDSGFYLCAWSKVNTEAFFGQGTRLTVV.

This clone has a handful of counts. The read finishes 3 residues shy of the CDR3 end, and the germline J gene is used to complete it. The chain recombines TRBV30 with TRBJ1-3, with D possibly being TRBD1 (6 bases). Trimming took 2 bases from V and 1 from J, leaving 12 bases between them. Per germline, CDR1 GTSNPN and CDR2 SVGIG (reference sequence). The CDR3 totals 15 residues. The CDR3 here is CAWSPYRASGNTIYF. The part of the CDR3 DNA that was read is TGTGCCTGGAGTCCCTACAGGGCTTCTGGAAACACC.

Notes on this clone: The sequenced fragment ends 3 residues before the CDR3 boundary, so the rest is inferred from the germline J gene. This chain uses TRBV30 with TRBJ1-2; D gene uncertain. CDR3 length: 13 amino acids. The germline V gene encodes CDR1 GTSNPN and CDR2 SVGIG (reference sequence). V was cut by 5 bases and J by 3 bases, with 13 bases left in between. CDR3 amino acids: CAWRVGYDYGYTF. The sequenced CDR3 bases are TGTGCCTGGCGAGTAGGGTACGACTATGGC. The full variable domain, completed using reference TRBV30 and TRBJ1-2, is SQTIHQWPATLVQPVGSPLSLECTVEGTSNPNLYWYRQAAGRGLQLLFYSVGIGQISSEVPQNLSASRPQDRQFILSSKKLLLSDSGFYLCAWRVGYDYGYTFGSGTRLTVV.

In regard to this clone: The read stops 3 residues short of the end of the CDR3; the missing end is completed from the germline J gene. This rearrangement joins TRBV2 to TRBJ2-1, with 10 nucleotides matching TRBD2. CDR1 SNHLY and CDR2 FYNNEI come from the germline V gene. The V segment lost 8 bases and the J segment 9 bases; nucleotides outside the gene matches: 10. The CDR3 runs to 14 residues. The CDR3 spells CASSTSGEAGEQFF. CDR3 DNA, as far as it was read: TGTGCCAGCTCCACTAGCGGGGAGGCCGGTGAG.

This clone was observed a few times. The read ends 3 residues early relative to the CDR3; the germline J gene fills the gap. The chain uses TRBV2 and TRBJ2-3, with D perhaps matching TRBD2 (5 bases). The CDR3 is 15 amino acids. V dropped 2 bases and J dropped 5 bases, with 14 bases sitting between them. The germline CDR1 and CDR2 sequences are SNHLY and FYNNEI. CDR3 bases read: TGTGCCAGCAGTGAAACTCAGGCCCGGGGAGATACG. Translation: CASSETQARGDT. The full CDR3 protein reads CASSETQARGDTQYF.

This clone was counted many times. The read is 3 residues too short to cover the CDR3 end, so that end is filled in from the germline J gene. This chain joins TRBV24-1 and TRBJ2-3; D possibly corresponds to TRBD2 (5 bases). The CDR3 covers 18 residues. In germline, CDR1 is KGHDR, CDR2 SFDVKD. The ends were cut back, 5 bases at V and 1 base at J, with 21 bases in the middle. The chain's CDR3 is CATSGTFGVGFGTDTQYF. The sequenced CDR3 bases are TGTGCCACCAGTGGGACGTTCGGGGTGGGGTTCGGCACAGATACG.

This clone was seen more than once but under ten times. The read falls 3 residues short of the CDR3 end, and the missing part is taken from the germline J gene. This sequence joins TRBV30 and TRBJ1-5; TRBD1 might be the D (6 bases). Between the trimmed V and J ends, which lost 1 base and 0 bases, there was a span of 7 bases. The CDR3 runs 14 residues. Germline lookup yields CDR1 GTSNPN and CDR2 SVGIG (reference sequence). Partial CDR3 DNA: TGTGCCTGGAGTGGGGGGCTTAGCAATCAGCCC. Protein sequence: CAWSGGLSNQP. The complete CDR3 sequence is CAWSGGLSNQPQHF.

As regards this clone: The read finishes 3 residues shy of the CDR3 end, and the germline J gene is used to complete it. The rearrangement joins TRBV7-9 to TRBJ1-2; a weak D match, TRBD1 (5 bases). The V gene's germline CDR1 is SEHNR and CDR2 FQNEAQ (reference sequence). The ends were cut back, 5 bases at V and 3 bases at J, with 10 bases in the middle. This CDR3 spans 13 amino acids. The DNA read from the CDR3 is TGTGCCAGCAGCCACGACAGCTACTATGGC. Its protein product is CASSHDSYYG. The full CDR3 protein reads CASSHDSYYGYTF.

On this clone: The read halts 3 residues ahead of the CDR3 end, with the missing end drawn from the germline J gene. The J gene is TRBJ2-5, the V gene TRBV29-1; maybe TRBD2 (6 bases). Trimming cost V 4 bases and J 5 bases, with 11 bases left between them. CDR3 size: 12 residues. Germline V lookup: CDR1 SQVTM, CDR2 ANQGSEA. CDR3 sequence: CSVVIAGETQYF. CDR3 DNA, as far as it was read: TGCAGCGTTGTGATCGCGGGGGAGACC.

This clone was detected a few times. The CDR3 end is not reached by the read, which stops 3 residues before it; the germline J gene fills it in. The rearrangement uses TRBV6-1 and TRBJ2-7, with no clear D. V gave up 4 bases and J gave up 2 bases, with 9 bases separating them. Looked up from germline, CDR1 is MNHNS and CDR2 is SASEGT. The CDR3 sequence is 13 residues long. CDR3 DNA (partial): TGTGCCAGCAGTGTCCCGGTTACCTACGAG. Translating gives CASSVPVTYE. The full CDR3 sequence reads CASSVPVTYEQYF.